Listed below are T cell receptor beta chains from one sample, sequenced in a study of T cell responses to AZD1222 COVID-19 vaccine. Generated by immunoSEQ multiplex PCR, the TCRdb table keeps only in-frame clones and is missing some. Here the sample spans approximately 110,000 clones, just under 95% being singletons. The sample here was peripheral blood, taken on day 0 of AZD1222 vaccination. These TCRs come from an adult in good health. Both conserved end residues are part of each CDR3. A D gene is named only where the DNA matches it firmly. Size values are once, few and many counts, or a class for expanded clones, and some rows have none.

CDR3aa	CDR3nt	j_gene	d_gene	v_gene	abundance
CASSLQGSNEKLFF	TGTGCCAGCAGTTTACAGGGGTCTAATGAAAAACTGTTTTTT	TRBJ1-4	TRBD1	TRBV2	NA
CASRNRDRANSPLHF	TGTGCCAGCAGAAATAGGGACAGGGCAAATTCACCCCTCCACTTT	TRBJ1-6	TRBD1	TRBV6-5	NA
CASKQRTDTQYF	TGTGCCAGCAAACAGAGAACAGATACGCAGTATTTT	TRBJ2-3	NA	TRBV28	NA
CASSDSLAGGGPETQYF	TGTGCCAGCAGTGACTCACTAGCGGGAGGGGGGCCAGAGACCCAGTACTTC	TRBJ2-5	TRBD2	TRBV2	NA
CATSDGGRAYGYTF	TGTGCCACCAGTGATGGGGGGCGCGCCTATGGCTACACCTTC	TRBJ1-2	NA	TRBV24-1	NA
CASSYSSDSYEQYF	TGTGCCAGCAGTTACTCGAGCGATTCCTACGAGCAGTACTTC	TRBJ2-7	NA	TRBV6-2/TRBV6-3	once
CASSIESFRKAFF	TGTGCCAGTAGTATCGAGAGTTTCAGGAAAGCTTTCTTT	TRBJ1-1	NA	TRBV19	NA
CASSPHRADYEQYF	TGTGCCAGCAGCCCGCACAGGGCTGACTACGAGCAGTACTTC	TRBJ2-7	NA	TRBV11-2	NA
CAWSVGRDYGYTF	TGTGCCTGGAGTGTTGGCAGGGACTATGGCTACACCTTC	TRBJ1-2	NA	TRBV30	NA
CASSLAEVRTEAFF	TGCGCCAGCAGCTTGGCCGAAGTTAGGACTGAAGCTTTCTTT	TRBJ1-1	NA	TRBV5-1	NA
CASSPEGSWTEAFF	TGTGCCAGCTCACCTGAGGGATCATGGACTGAAGCTTTCTTT	TRBJ1-1	NA	TRBV18	NA
CASSLVAGVRETQYF	TGTGCCAGCAGCTTAGTAGCGGGGGTAAGAGAGACCCAGTACTTC	TRBJ2-5	TRBD2	TRBV7-3	NA
CASSPGGFQPQHF	TGTGCCAGCTCACCGGGCGGGTTTCAGCCCCAGCATTTT	TRBJ1-5	NA	TRBV18	NA
CAIKDGTANSPLHF	TGTGCGATCAAAGACGGGACAGCAAATTCACCCCTCCACTTT	TRBJ1-6	TRBD1	TRBV2	NA
CASSSRGVPLTDTQYF	TGTGCCAGCAGCTCGCGTGGGGTCCCCCTCACAGATACGCAGTATTTT	TRBJ2-3	NA	TRBV11-2	NA
CASSTTGTHNNYGYTF	TGTGCCAGTAGTACAACCGGGACACACAATAACTATGGCTACACCTTC	TRBJ1-2	NA	TRBV19	once
CATGDPTSGNTIYF	TGTGCCACCGGAGACCCGACCTCTGGAAACACCATATATTTT	TRBJ1-3	NA	TRBV24-1	NA
CASSLRGIRTEAFF	TGTGCCAGCAGCCTAAGGGGGATTCGCACTGAAGCTTTCTTT	TRBJ1-1	NA	TRBV7-2	once
CASSIGQGVETQYF	TGTGCCAGCAGCATAGGACAGGGTGTAGAGACCCAGTACTTC	TRBJ2-5	TRBD1	TRBV7-9	NA
CASSLEAGNQPQHF	TGTGCCAGCAGCCTTGAGGCGGGGAATCAGCCCCAGCATTTT	TRBJ1-5	NA	TRBV28	NA
CASTHQLGKLFF	TGTGCCAGCACCCACCAACTGGGAAAACTGTTTTTT	TRBJ1-4	NA	TRBV3-1/TRBV3-2	NA
CASSQGGGQNEQYF	TGCGCCAGCAGTCAAGGGGGGGGACAAAACGAGCAGTACTTC	TRBJ2-7	NA	TRBV23-1	NA
CASSRNGAYNEQFF	TGTGCCAGCTCACGCAACGGGGCTTACAATGAGCAGTTCTTC	TRBJ2-1	NA	TRBV18	NA
CASSIRSRLHEQFF	TGTGCCAGCAGCATACGGAGCAGACTCCATGAGCAGTTCTTC	TRBJ2-1	NA	TRBV7-3	NA
CASSLVGRNEKLFF	TGTGCCAGCAGCTTAGTCGGGAGAAATGAAAAACTGTTTTTT	TRBJ1-4	NA	TRBV7-9	NA
CASSLVESVGELFF	TGTGCCAGCAGCTTAGTTGAGTCAGTCGGGGAGCTGTTTTTT	TRBJ2-2	NA	TRBV7-9	NA
CASTGTGGFDEQYF	TGCGCCAGCACCGGGACAGGGGGCTTCGACGAGCAGTACTTC	TRBJ2-7	TRBD1	TRBV5-1	NA
CASKGGLAGVGAYNEQFF	TGCGCCAGCAAAGGGGGACTAGCGGGAGTTGGGGCTTACAATGAGCAGTTCTTC	TRBJ2-1	TRBD2	TRBV10-2	NA
CASSSVGDVGNQPQHF	TGTGCCAGCAGTTCCGTTGGTGATGTCGGCAATCAGCCCCAGCATTTT	TRBJ1-5	NA	TRBV6-2/TRBV6-3	NA
CASIHGGSASEAFF	TGTGCCAGTATACATGGGGGCTCGGCCTCTGAAGCTTTCTTT	TRBJ1-1	NA	TRBV19	NA
CASSQGAVRVPYEQYF	TGTGCCAGCAGCCAAGGGGCGGTGCGGGTTCCCTACGAGCAGTACTTC	TRBJ2-7	NA	TRBV4-2	NA
CASSLAGNYGYTF	TGTGCCAGCAGCCTAGCAGGGAACTATGGCTACACCTTC	TRBJ1-2	NA	TRBV7-9	NA
CASIPVTQYF	TGTGCCAGCATCCCGGTTACGCAGTATTTT	TRBJ2-3	NA	TRBV27	NA
CASSPSRTEAFF	TGTGCCAGCAGCCCATCGCGCACTGAAGCTTTCTTT	TRBJ1-1	NA	TRBV7-9	NA
CASTDRVLSNSPLHF	TGCGCCAGCACTGACAGGGTCCTTAGTAATTCACCCCTCCACTTT	TRBJ1-6	TRBD1	TRBV5-1	NA
CAWGDVNGYTF	TGTGCCTGGGGCGACGTTAATGGCTACACCTTC	TRBJ1-2	NA	TRBV30	NA
CASSIDRAGANVLTF	TGTGCCAGCAGCATCGACAGGGCTGGGGCCAACGTCCTGACTTTC	TRBJ2-6	TRBD1	TRBV9	NA
CASSVGTGGRYSSPLHF	TGTGCCAGCAGCGTGGGGACAGGGGGACGATATAGTTCACCCCTCCACTTT	TRBJ1-6	TRBD1	TRBV5-6	NA
CASSHQNNYGYTF	TGCGCCAGCAGCCACCAGAATAACTATGGCTACACCTTC	TRBJ1-2	NA	TRBV4-3	NA
CASSYAGGTYGYTF	TGTGCCAGCAGCTATGCAGGGGGGACCTATGGCTACACCTTC	TRBJ1-2	TRBD1	TRBV14	NA
CASSLKGTDEYYGYTF	TGCGCCAGCAGCTTAAAGGGGACGGACGAGTACTATGGCTACACCTTC	TRBJ1-2	NA	TRBV5-1	NA
CASSLTDATNEKLFF	TGTGCCAGCAGTCTTACGGACGCAACTAATGAAAAACTGTTTTTT	TRBJ1-4	NA	TRBV6-5	few